This T cell receptor (beta chain) was captured in a study of T cells in Graves' hyperthyroidism and ophthalmopathy. General study results and limits: It was a median around 6 months before onset that the model predicted ophthalmopathy. Researchers found most expanded thyroid clonotypes above 0.001 in blood as well.

On this clonotype: Its specificity is unknown. This sequence may be a read error, since a much larger clone differs from it by one base. Here the CDR3 omits its conserved ending phenylalanine or tryptophan, so a read error is the likely source.

Together with thyroid ultrasound, orbital computed tomography, serum thyroxine and TRAb, clinical symptoms were used for diagnoses. Out of 10 ml of fresh peripheral blood came the PBMCs. TCR beta CDR3 regions were amplified from RNA transcripts. TCR CDR3 underwent first-round RT-PCR with the HTBI primer set. TCRdb fed the multiplex PCR reads into MiXCR, producing one record per CDR3 protein. The table includes hundreds of thousands of distinct CDR3 sequences, more than 13% detected once. V gave up 4 bases and J gave up 5 bases; unmatched junction bases: 5. The CDR3 is made up of 13 amino acids. The chain recombines TRBV12-3 or TRBV12-4 with TRBJ2-7; 7 bases line up with TRBD1. The clonotype originates from a man aged 45-60 years with Graves' ophthalmopathy. Sequencing was performed on blood. The CDR3 is CASSSYRGDEQYL. The CDR3 nucleotides read TGTGCCAGCAGTTCTTACAGGGGAGACGAGCAGTACCTC.